Detailed here is one TCR beta chain. No antigen is known for it. TCR beta cDNA libraries included unique molecular identifiers. When about 0.9 to 10 million T cells were used, they gave 500,000 or so cDNA molecules. TCRdb used MiXCR to reprocess the PCR reads, holding one entry per CDR3 protein. The data hold some 800,000 distinct CDR3 sequences, with under 60% observed a single time. The data were obtained in a study of post-analysis software for immune sequencing data. General study results and limits: Several TRBV segments (TRBV5-6, TRBV5-1 and TRBV20-1 among them) occurred more frequently in patients than in controls. Multiple sclerosis patients had significantly lower normalized Chao1 diversity than controls.

CDR3 length equals 14 residues. V was shortened by 1 base and J by 5 bases, with 11 bases between the two germline ends. This TCR was sampled from a girl between 10 and 17 years old with multiple sclerosis. Sequenced sample: blood. V usage is TRBV12-3 or TRBV12-4 and J usage is TRBJ1-2; D is unclear. As DNA, the CDR3 is TGTGCCAGCAGTTTAGGGCATACAAAATATGGCTACACCTTC. Its protein is CASSLGHTKYGYTF.